The 22 T cell receptor beta chains below come from one sample, sequenced in a study of blood T cells in healthy people across ages. A second about 7 to 11 cycle PCR used barcoded and J-beta primers. Each CDR3 protein is one row after TCRdb ran MiXCR on the 5' RACE reads. The table has about 970,000 distinct CDR3 sequences, around 54% seen once. Source material: blood. Receptors originate from a woman aged 55-70 years in good health.

This clonotype turned up a few times. V usage is TRBV3-1 and J usage is TRBJ2-3; no firm D call. This CDR3 is built from 15 residues. CDR1 and CDR2 from the germline V gene are LGHDT and YNNKEL (reference sequence). The V gene lost 0 bases and the J gene lost 2 bases, with 9 bases spanning the gap. The CDR3 here is CASSQDRLITDTQYF. CDR3 in DNA: TGTGCCAGCAGCCAAGATCGACTTATCACAGATACGCAGTATTTT.

V and J are TRBV9 and TRBJ2-2; 10 bases align to TRBD2. The CDR3 contains 14 residues. The germline V gene encodes CDR1 SGDLS and CDR2 YYNGEE. The trim removed 8 bases at V and 1 base at J, leaving 2 bases unmatched. CDR3 in DNA: TGTGCCAGTACTAGCGGGAAGAACACCGGGGAGCTGTTTTTT. Translated, it gives CASTSGKNTGELFF.

V usage is TRBV13 and J usage is TRBJ2-5, with a possible D match to TRBD2 (6 bases). With 3 bases removed from V and 0 bases from J, the gap between germline ends came to 11 bases. CDR1 is PRHDT, CDR2 FYEKMQ, per germline (reference sequence). The CDR3 has 15 residues. Written as DNA, the CDR3 is TGTGCCAGCAGCTTTAGCGGCCCGTACCAAGAGACCCAGTACTTC. Its protein product is CASSFSGPYQETQYF.

The V call is TRBV7-8, the J call TRBJ2-1; 9 nucleotides line up with TRBD2. V dropped 3 bases and J dropped 8; count of bases not matched to a gene: 11. Germline CDR1 is SGHVS and CDR2 is FQNEAQ. CDR3 length: 16 residues. The CDR3 spells CASSLVVAGEGDEQFF. CDR3 nucleotide sequence: TGTGCCAGCAGCTTGGTCGTAGCGGGAGAAGGCGATGAGCAGTTCTTC.

This clonotype showed up many times. J is TRBJ2-7 and V is TRBV21-1; the D segment call TRBD1 is taken from the table without a DNA check. TRBV21-1 is a listed pseudogene. The CDR3 has 17 amino acids. The CDR3 coding sequence is TGTGCCAGCTATACCCCAAAGACTGGGGAAGGGGTCTACGAGCAGTACTTC. As protein: CASYTPKTGEGVYEQYF.

Many counts were recorded for this clonotype. The V call is TRBV6-2 or TRBV6-3, the J call TRBJ2-7; TRBD2 is a possible D gene (6 bases). Germline lookup yields CDR1 MNHEY and CDR2 SVGEGT. The CDR3 is made up of 17 amino acids. Trimming shortened V by 0 bases and J by 6 bases, and 21 bases separated the two germline ends. The CDR3 loop is CASSYSIGAGRRIEQYF. The DNA of the CDR3 is TGTGCCAGCAGTTACTCGATCGGGGCGGGGCGCCGCATCGAGCAGTACTTC.

The genes are TRBV6-5 and TRBJ2-3, with D tentatively TRBD2 (7 bases). The CDR3 runs 16 residues. Germline loops: CDR1 MNHEY, CDR2 SVGAGI. V lost 1 base to trimming and J lost 2 bases, with 13 bases between them. CDR3 loop: CASSYWGGRVTDTQYF. CDR3 DNA: TGTGCCAGCAGTTACTGGGGGGGGCGCGTCACAGATACGCAGTATTTT.

This clonotype was seen a handful of times. The chain joins TRBV6-2 or TRBV6-3 to TRBJ2-7; D unresolved. V was cut by 2 bases and J by 2 bases, with 4 bases left in between. From germline, CDR1 is MNHEY and CDR2 SVGEGT. The CDR3 is 12 residues long. The CDR3 DNA reads TGTGCCAGCAGTTACGCGCCCTACGAGCAGTACTTC. This encodes CASSYAPYEQYF.

The chain employs TRBV7-2 and TRBJ2-1; D possibly uses TRBD1 or TRBD2 (6 bases each). This CDR3 has 13 amino acids. V shed 4 bases and J shed 7 bases, with 11 bases lying between them. CDR1 and CDR2 from the germline V gene are SGHTA and FQGNSA. The CDR3: CASSSTGANEQFF. Here the CDR3 DNA reads TGTGCCAGCAGCTCAACGGGGGCGAATGAGCAGTTCTTC.

This clonotype appeared a few times. For the CDR3, the DNA is TGTGCCACCAGTGATTTTCGGGGCAGGGACAATGAGCAGTTCTTC. As protein: CATSDFRGRDNEQFF. This sequence joins TRBV24-1 and TRBJ2-1; D could derive from TRBD1 or TRBD2 (5 bases each). This CDR3 region has 15 residues. V lost 1 base, J lost 5 bases, and 11 bases lay in between. The V gene's germline CDR1 is KGHDR and CDR2 SFDVKD.

This clonotype was picked up one time. CDR3: CASRRTASTDTQYF. The CDR3 DNA sequence: TGTGCCAGCAGACGGACAGCTAGCACAGATACGCAGTATTTT. The chain combines TRBV6-5 with TRBJ2-3; a weak D match, TRBD1 (6 bases). Germline values: CDR1 MNHEY, CDR2 SVGAGI. This CDR3 has 14 amino acids. The ends were cut back, 6 bases at V and 0 bases at J, with 10 bases in the middle.

This clonotype was found a few times. The rearrangement joins TRBV7-2 to TRBJ2-3; D is undetermined. The CDR3 length is 13 residues. V dropped 0 bases and J dropped 4 bases, with 5 bases sitting between them. CDR1 SGHTA and CDR2 FQGNSA come from the germline V gene. DNA of the CDR3: TGTGCCAGCAGCTTAGCACGGTCAGATACGCAGTATTTT. It encodes CASSLARSDTQYF. Combining the CDR3 with reference TRBV7-2 and TRBJ2-3 gives the whole variable domain GAGVSQSPSNKVTEKGKDVELRCDPISGHTALYWYRQSLGQGLEFLIYFQGNSAPDKSGLPSDRFSAERTGGSVSTLTIQRTQQEDSAVYLCASSLARSDTQYFGPGTRLTVL.

This clonotype was counted a single time. This sequence joins TRBV7-9 and TRBJ2-7; 7 nucleotides align to TRBD2. V lost 1 base to trimming and J lost 7 bases; unmatched junction nucleotides: 10. The CDR3 extends over 15 amino acids. Germline CDR1 reads SEHNR; CDR2 reads FQNEAQ (reference sequence). CDR3 sequence: CASSLGSGIYNEQYF. Here the CDR3 DNA reads TGTGCCAGCAGCTTAGGGAGCGGGATCTACAATGAGCAGTACTTC.

CDR3 protein: CASSFWGVYEQYF. The CDR3 bases are TGTGCCAGCAGTTTTTGGGGTGTCTACGAGCAGTACTTC. This sequence joins TRBV6-7 and TRBJ2-7; D is uncertain. TRBV6-7 is sorted into the ORF group, with uncertain function. This CDR3 spans 13 amino acids. With 4 bases removed from V and 3 bases from J, the gap between germline ends came to 10 bases.

This clonotype was seen only a few times. The V and J genes are TRBV12-3 or TRBV12-4 and TRBJ2-3, with 7 positions matching TRBD2. CDR3 length: 15 residues. V lost 3 bases and J lost 5; bases outside the gene matches: 8. The CDR3 DNA sequence: TGTGCCAGCAGTTTGGGCGGGGGTCTCAGAGATACGCAGTATTTT. It specifies CASSLGGGLRDTQYF.

Only one count was recorded for this clonotype. This chain links TRBV7-9 with TRBJ2-7; weak D call: TRBD1 (6 bases). V was clipped by 5 bases and J by 0 bases, with 14 bases between them. Germline V gives CDR1 SEHNR, CDR2 FQNEAQ (reference sequence). This CDR3 spans 15 amino acids. The CDR3 bases are TGTGCCAGCAGCCATGGACAGTTAAGCTCCTACGAGCAGTACTTC. It yields the protein CASSHGQLSSYEQYF. Using reference TRBV7-9 and TRBJ2-7 for the parts outside the CDR3, the full variable domain is DTGVSQNPRHKITKRGQNVTFRCDPISEHNRLYWYRQTLGQGPEFLTYFQNEAQLEKSRLLSDRFSAERPKGSFSTLEIQRTEQGDSAMYLCASSHGQLSSYEQYFGPGTRLTVT.

The CDR3 reads CASSRDRGKSYEQYF. CDR3 DNA sequence: TGCGCCAGCAGCCGCGACAGGGGGAAATCCTACGAGCAGTACTTC. This rearrangement joins TRBV4-1 to TRBJ2-7, with TRBD1 matching over 9 bases. J lost 1 base, V lost 4 bases, and 5 bases had no gene match. CDR3 size: 15 residues. CDR1 is MGHRA and CDR2 is YSYEKL in the germline V gene.

DNA of the CDR3: TGCAGTGCAACTTCTAGCGGGAGTTATCTCAATGAGCAGTACTTC. Amino acid sequence: CSATSSGSYLNEQYF. V and J are TRBV20-1 and TRBJ2-5; TRBD2 matches at 10 bases. This CDR3 is built from 15 residues. Germline V gene lookup returns CDR1 DFQATT and CDR2 SNEGSKA (reference sequence). V lost 6 bases, J lost 11 bases, and 18 bases stayed unmatched.

The chain carries TRBV13 and TRBJ2-4; a weak D match, TRBD2 (7 bases). The J call is uncertain, as TRBJ2-5 better fits the DNA end. The CDR3 totals 14 residues. CDR1 and CDR2 (germline): PRHDT, FYEKMQ (reference sequence). CDR3 coding DNA: TGTGCCAGCAGCCCACCGGGGGGCCTGAGGACCCAGTACTTC. This gives the protein CASSPPGGLRTQYF.

This chain links TRBV29-1 with TRBJ2-3; no clear D. CDR3 length: 14 residues. V shed 4 bases and J shed 5 bases, with 16 bases lying between them. Germline CDR1 and CDR2: SQVTM and ANQGSEA. CDR3 in amino acids: CSVAAQTTRDTQYF. The CDR3, as DNA: TGCAGCGTTGCAGCACAGACCACACGAGATACGCAGTATTTT.

This clonotype was counted only a few times. The chain recombines TRBV7-2 with TRBJ1-4, with TRBD1 matching over 7 bases. V lost 0 bases and J lost 5; bases outside the gene matches: 6. CDR3 length: 16 amino acids. Looked up from germline, CDR1 is SGHTA and CDR2 is FQGNSA. The chain's CDR3 is CASSLAPGGGNEKLFF. The CDR3 nucleotides are TGTGCCAGCAGCTTAGCCCCAGGGGGGGGGAATGAAAAACTGTTTTTT.

The chain links TRBV7-9 to TRBJ1-4; maybe TRBD1 (6 bases). CDR3 length: 15 residues. Looked up from germline, CDR1 is SEHNR and CDR2 is FQNEAQ (reference sequence). V lost 3 bases and J 3 bases, leaving 11 bases between the germline ends. The DNA for the CDR3 is TGTGCCAGCAGCTTTGGACAGACTTCTAATGAAAAACTGTTTTTT. This sequence encodes CASSFGQTSNEKLFF.